This T cell receptor beta chain originates from a study of T cells expressing NK-cell markers. Study context: Among the eight sequenced donors, seven tested HCMV-seropositive and one tested seronegative. General observations from the study: Dominance of the CD3+CD56-NKG2C+ fraction by these clonotypes also held in a handful of donors.

Germline CDR1 reads DFQATT; CDR2 reads SNEGSKA (reference sequence). This CDR3 is 17 amino acids long. As the method of synthesis, 5'RACE template switching with UMIs yielded TCR beta cDNA. TCRdb reprocessed the 5' RACE reads and keeps a single row for each CDR3 protein, giving no DNA. The sample yields some 110,000 distinct CDR3 sequences, of which the top ten take up around 18%. In regard to this clonotype: Antigen specificity is unknown.

Material for sequencing was blood T cells: a sorted CD56 or NKG2C T cell subset, CD4+ or CD8+ T cells, or bulk PBMC T cells (not recorded which). The sequence derives from a woman aged 18 to 75 in good health. The chain has TRBV20-1 and TRBJ2-2; TCRdb calls TRBD2, which cannot be checked without DNA. The CDR3 is CSARERLAGGPRGELFF.